These 22 T cell receptor beta chains were sequenced from one sample in a study of read filtering for tumor transcriptome and immune sequencing. This library used roughly 0.4 ug RNA and molecular barcoded adaptors spanning alpha/delta and beta/gamma chains. TCRdb re-derived calls from the reads in MiXCR, one entry per CDR3 protein. Among around 140,000 distinct CDR3 sequences, 13% were seen once, and the ten largest hold 8% to 9%. Material: a population of CD138-negative cells sorted from bone marrow. The receptor set was obtained from a donor aged 40 or older with multiple myeloma.

This clonotype was recorded many times. This chain connects TRBV4-1 to TRBJ2-7, with D possibly TRBD2 on 5 matching bases. The CDR3 length is 14 residues. Germline assignment: CDR1 MGHRA and CDR2 YSYEKL. Trimming cost V 3 bases and J 4 bases, with 13 bases left between them. CDR3 sequence (DNA): TGCGCCAGCAGCCAGACTACCCGATCGTACGAGCAGTACTTC. The encoded protein is CASSQTTRSYEQYF.

This clonotype was recorded many times. The V call is TRBV10-3, the J call TRBJ1-1, with D uncertain. The CDR3 loop spans 15 amino acids. Germline CDR1 reads ENHRY; CDR2 reads SYGVKD. V was cut by 0 bases and J by 0 bases, with 8 bases left in between. This chain's CDR3 is CAISESTILNTEAFF. CDR3 coding DNA: TGTGCCATCAGTGAGTCGACAATTTTGAACACTGAAGCTTTCTTT.

This clonotype was counted a few times. The chain carries TRBV13 and TRBJ1-3, with D hard to call. Germline V gene sequence: CDR1 PRHDT, CDR2 FYEKMQ (reference sequence). Trimming left V 4 bases short and J 0 bases short, with 7 bases between. This CDR3 is built from 14 residues. As DNA, the CDR3 is TGTGCCAGCAGCTCGGACCTCTCTGGAAACACCATATATTTT. This encodes CASSSDLSGNTIYF.

This clonotype has a count of ten or more. The rearrangement uses TRBV11-2 and TRBJ2-1, with 9 bases matching TRBD2. The CDR3 runs 15 residues. CDR1 and CDR2 from the germline V gene are SGHAT and FQNNGV. V was pared by 5 bases and J by 1 base, with 3 bases of the junction left unmatched. The CDR3 DNA is TGTGCCAGCAGCACTAGCGGGCGATCCTACAATGAGCAGTTCTTC. Amino acids: CASSTSGRSYNEQFF.

There are many counts of this clonotype. This chain links TRBV11-3 with TRBJ2-3, with D tentatively TRBD1 (6 bases). The CDR3 loop spans 21 amino acids. CDR1 SGHNT and CDR2 YENEEA come from the germline V gene. Trimming cost V 5 bases and J 0 bases, with 30 bases left between them. Written as DNA, the CDR3 is TGTGCCAGCAGCCCAGTAACCGGGACAACGAGGATCCTTACTAGCACAGATACGCAGTATTTT. Translating gives CASSPVTGTTRILTSTDTQYF.

The chain joins TRBV7-2 to TRBJ2-7; 10 bases are a match to TRBD2. Germline-derived CDR1 and CDR2 are SGHTA and FQGNSA. CDR3 length equals 16 residues. Unmatched junction bases numbered 6, after V lost 1 base and J lost 3 bases. CDR3 amino acids: CASSLDLAGGLYEQYF. The DNA for the CDR3 is TGTGCCAGCAGCTTAGATTTAGCGGGAGGCCTCTACGAGCAGTACTTC.

On this clonotype itself: This may arise from a read error, as a much more abundant clone is one base away. The rearrangement joins TRBV19 to TRBJ1-2; D gene unclear. From germline, CDR1 is LNHDA and CDR2 SQIVND (reference sequence). This CDR3 has 12 amino acids. CDR3 DNA sequence: TGTGCCGGTAGTGGTCCTAACTATGGCTACACCTTC. This codes for CAGSGPNYGYTF.

This clonotype has a count of ten or more. V is TRBV7-9 and J is TRBJ1-1; 8 bases agree with TRBD1. V lost 5 bases, J lost 8 bases, and 7 bases stayed unmatched. CDR3 length: 13 amino acids. Germline V lookup: CDR1 SEHNR, CDR2 FQNEAQ (reference sequence). The CDR3 DNA reads as TGTGCCAGCAGCCCTAGACAGGGGACGGAAGCTTTCTTT. Its translation is CASSPRQGTEAFF.

Regarding this clonotype: A much bigger clone sits one base away, suggesting this may be a read error. The chain uses TRBV7-9 and TRBJ2-7; D gene unclear. The CDR3 runs to 14 residues. Trimming removed 2 bases from V and 2 bases from J, with 10 bases in between. CDR1 and CDR2 from the germline V gene are SEHNR and FQNEAQ (reference sequence). In DNA form, the CDR3 reads TGTGCCAGCAGCTTACGGTCAGTCCCCTACGAGCAGTACTTC. It codes for CASSLRSVPYEQYF.

This clonotype showed up many times. The rearrangement links TRBV30 to TRBJ2-6; the match to TRBD2 covers 10 bases. V shed 5 bases and J 0 bases; nucleotides not matched to a gene: 7. From germline, CDR1 is GTSNPN and CDR2 SVGIG (reference sequence). This CDR3 contains 17 residues. DNA for the CDR3: TGTGCCTGGGTGCTAGCGGGAGAACGCTCTGGGGCCAACGTCCTGACTTTC. It translates to CAWVLAGERSGANVLTF.

This clonotype was recorded many times. The V call is TRBV30, the J call TRBJ2-2, with TRBD2 identical over 8 bases. CDR1 GTSNPN and CDR2 SVGIG come from the germline V gene (reference sequence). The CDR3 runs to 14 residues. V trimming: 3 bases; J trimming: 7 bases; junction bases outside the gene matches: 7. CDR3 sequence reads: CAWRSGSLVGELFF. In DNA form, the CDR3 reads TGTGCCTGGAGGAGCGGGAGCTTGGTCGGGGAGCTGTTTTTT.

In this sample, this clonotype turned up many times. The chain carries TRBV24-1 and TRBJ2-2, with TRBD2 identical over 9 bases. The CDR3 contains 16 residues. Germline trimming cut 5 bases from V and 6 bases from J; bases unmatched to any gene: 9. CDR1 is KGHDR and CDR2 is SFDVKD in the germline V gene. The CDR3 DNA reads TGTGCCACCAGTGGGAACTCGGGACTAGCTGCCGGGGAGCTGTTTTTT. It yields the protein CATSGNSGLAAGELFF.

This clonotype has a count of ten or more. The chain links TRBV12-3 or TRBV12-4 to TRBJ2-2, with D possibly TRBD2 on 7 matching bases. The length of the CDR3 is 17 residues. V was pared by 5 bases and J by 6 bases, with 22 bases between. The CDR3 sequence is CASSPMGGGRRAGELFF. CDR3 DNA: TGTGCCAGCAGTCCCATGGGAGGGGGGCGCAGGGCCGGGGAGCTGTTTTTT.

Comment on this clonotype: The conserved closing phenylalanine or tryptophan is absent in this CDR3, likely reflecting a read error. It is unclear where the CDR3 begins or ends on the DNA, so no DNA is shown, and the CDR3 is as TCRdb lists it. The CDR3 is CARRPQGAQL. The gene calls are TRBV6-5 and TRBJ2-1; the DNA was not compared with TRBD1, the D call given in the table. 10 amino acids form the CDR3, both terminal residues included. Germline CDR1 reads MNHEY; CDR2 reads SVGAGI.

Comments on this clonotype: A much larger clone differs by one base, so this may be a read error. This chain links TRBV7-2 with TRBJ1-5; 7 bases map to TRBD1. Germline V gives CDR1 SGHTA, CDR2 FQGNSA. The CDR3 has 16 residues. CDR3 region: CANSLLGRGGNQPQHF. The CDR3 bases are TGTGCCAACAGCTTATTGGGCAGGGGGGGCAATCAGCCCCAGCATTTT.

This clonotype came up many times. The chain couples TRBV20-1 to TRBJ1-5; perhaps TRBD1 as D (6 bases). The CDR3 sequence is 15 residues long. Germline values: CDR1 DFQATT, CDR2 SNEGSKA (reference sequence). V gave up 3 bases and J gave up 3 bases, with 15 bases separating them. CDR3: CSARRAGAINQPQHF. The DNA for the CDR3 is TGCAGTGCTAGGAGGGCAGGGGCGATCAATCAGCCCCAGCATTTT.

This clonotype was picked up many times. The CDR3 nucleotides read TGTGCCAGCAGCCTACAAGGCTATGGCTACACCTTC. Its protein product is CASSLQGYGYTF. The rearrangement links TRBV6-5 to TRBJ1-2; no reliable D call. The CDR3 totals 12 residues. Per the germline V gene, CDR1 is MNHEY and CDR2 is SVGAGI. Between the trimmed V and J ends, which lost 6 bases and 4 bases, there was a span of 9 bases.

This clonotype showed up many times. The gene calls are TRBV29-1 and TRBJ1-1; D perhaps matches TRBD1 (5 bases). The germline CDR1 and CDR2 sequences are SQVTM and ANQGSEA. The V and J ends lost 8 bases and 0 bases respectively, with 13 bases between them. The CDR3 contains 13 residues. The CDR3 DNA is TGCAGCCACCGGGGACGGATGAACACTGAAGCTTTCTTT. It specifies CSHRGRMNTEAFF.

This clonotype was picked up a small number of times. The CDR3 carries no conserved terminal phenylalanine or tryptophan, so it likely arises from a read error. The V gene is TRBV12-5, the J gene TRBJ1-5, with D perhaps matching TRBD1 (6 bases). V lost 5 bases to trimming and J lost 0 bases, with 8 bases between them. Germline V gene sequence: CDR1 LGHNT, CDR2 FRNRAP. The CDR3 consists of 14 residues. CDR3 residues: CASGLGGSNQPQHS. Written as DNA, the CDR3 is TGTGCTAGTGGTCTAGGGGGTAGCAATCAGCCCCAGCATTCT.

This clonotype has only a few counts. This clone may be a read error of a much larger clone one base away. The CDR3 ends on some other residue instead of the conserved phenylalanine or tryptophan, so this is likely a read error. The rearrangement links TRBV20-1 to TRBJ2-3; 10 bases map to TRBD2. Germline loops: CDR1 DFQATT, CDR2 SNEGSKA (reference sequence). The junction had 7 bases not matched to a gene; V was cut back by 6 bases and J by 1 base. The CDR3 extends over 15 amino acids. The CDR3 nucleotides read TGCAGTGCAGGACCCGGACTAGCGGGCACAGATACGCAGTATTCT. This encodes CSAGPGLAGTDTQYS.

The chain is built from TRBV7-9 and TRBJ1-1, with D unclear. The CDR3 has 14 residues. The germline V and J ends were trimmed by 3 bases and 4 bases, with 12 bases remaining between them. Germline CDR1 is SEHNR and CDR2 is FQNEAQ (reference sequence). The CDR3 nucleotides read TGTGCCAGCAGCTTCAAGGAGTGGAGCACTGAAGCTTTCTTT. Protein product: CASSFKEWSTEAFF. The entire variable domain, with the rest obtained from reference TRBV7-9 and TRBJ1-1, is as follows: DTGVSQNPRHKITKRGQNVTFRCDPISEHNRLYWYRQTLGQGPEFLTYFQNEAQLEKSRLLSDRFSAERPKGSFSTLEIQRTEQGDSAMYLCASSFKEWSTEAFFGQGTRLTVV.

Ten or more counts support this clonotype. This sequence joins TRBV9 and TRBJ1-2; 7 bases line up with TRBD1. CDR1 is SGDLS and CDR2 is YYNGEE in the germline V gene. The CDR3 length is 19 residues. Trimming took 0 bases from V and 4 from J; bases not matched to a gene: 18. The CDR3, as DNA: TGTGCCAGCAGCGTAGATGATCGCGCTGGAGGGGGCTTTGGCTATGGCTACACCTTC. Residues: CASSVDDRAGGGFGYGYTF.